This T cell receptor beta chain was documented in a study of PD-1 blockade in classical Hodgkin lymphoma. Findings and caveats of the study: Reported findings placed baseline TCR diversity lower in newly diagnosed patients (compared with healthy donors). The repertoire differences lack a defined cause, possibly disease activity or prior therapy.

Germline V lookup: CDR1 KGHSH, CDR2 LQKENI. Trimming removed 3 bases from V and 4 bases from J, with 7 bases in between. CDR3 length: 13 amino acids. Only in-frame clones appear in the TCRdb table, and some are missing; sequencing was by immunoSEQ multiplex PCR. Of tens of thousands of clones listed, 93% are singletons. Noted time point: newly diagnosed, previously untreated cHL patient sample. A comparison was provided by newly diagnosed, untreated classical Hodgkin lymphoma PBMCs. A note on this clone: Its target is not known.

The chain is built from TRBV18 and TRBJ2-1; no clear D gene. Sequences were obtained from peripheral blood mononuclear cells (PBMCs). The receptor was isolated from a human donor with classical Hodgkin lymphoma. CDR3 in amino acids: CASSPSFYNEQFF. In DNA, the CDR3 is TGTGCCAGCTCACCCTCCTTTTACAATGAGCAGTTCTTC.